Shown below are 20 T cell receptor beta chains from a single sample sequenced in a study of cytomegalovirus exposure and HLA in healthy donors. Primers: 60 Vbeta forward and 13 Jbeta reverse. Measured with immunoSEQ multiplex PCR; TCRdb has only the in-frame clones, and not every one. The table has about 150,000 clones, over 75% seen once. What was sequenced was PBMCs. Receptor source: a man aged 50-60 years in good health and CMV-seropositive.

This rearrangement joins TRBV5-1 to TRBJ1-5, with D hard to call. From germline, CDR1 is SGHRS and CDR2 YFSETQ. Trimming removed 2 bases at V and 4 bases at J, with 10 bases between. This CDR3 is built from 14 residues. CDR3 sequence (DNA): TGCGCCAGCAGCTTAGGGAGTAGAAATCAGCCCCAGCATTTT. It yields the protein CASSLGSRNQPQHF. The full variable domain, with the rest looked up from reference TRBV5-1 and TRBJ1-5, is KAGVTQTPRYLIKTRGQQVTLSCSPISGHRSVSWYQQTPGQGLQFLFEYFSETQRNKGNFPGRFSGRQFSNSRSEMNVSTLELGDSALYLCASSLGSRNQPQHFGDGTRLSIL.

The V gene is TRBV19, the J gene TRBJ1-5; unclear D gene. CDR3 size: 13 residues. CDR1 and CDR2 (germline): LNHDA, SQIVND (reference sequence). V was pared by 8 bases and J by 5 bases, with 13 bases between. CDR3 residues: CASEDRGHQPQHF. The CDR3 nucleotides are TGTGCCAGTGAAGATCGGGGTCATCAGCCCCAGCATTTT.

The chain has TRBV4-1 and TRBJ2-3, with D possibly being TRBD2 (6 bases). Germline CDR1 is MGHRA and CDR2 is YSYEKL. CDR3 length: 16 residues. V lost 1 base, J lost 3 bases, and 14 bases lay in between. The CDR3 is CASSQGAGMATDTQYF. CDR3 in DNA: TGCGCCAGCAGCCAAGGCGCGGGAATGGCTACAGATACGCAGTATTTT.

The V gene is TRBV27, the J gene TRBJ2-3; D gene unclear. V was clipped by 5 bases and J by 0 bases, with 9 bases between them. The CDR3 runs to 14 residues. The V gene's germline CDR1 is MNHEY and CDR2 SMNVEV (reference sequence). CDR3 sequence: CASSLQISTDTQYF. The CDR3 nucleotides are TGTGCCAGCAGTCTCCAGATTAGCACAGATACGCAGTATTTT.

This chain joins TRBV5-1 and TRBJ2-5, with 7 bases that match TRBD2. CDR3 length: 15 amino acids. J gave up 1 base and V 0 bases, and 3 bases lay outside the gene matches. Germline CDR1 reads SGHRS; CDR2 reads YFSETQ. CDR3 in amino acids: CASSLAGGPQETQYF. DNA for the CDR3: TGCGCCAGCAGCTTGGCGGGGGGTCCCCAAGAGACCCAGTACTTC.

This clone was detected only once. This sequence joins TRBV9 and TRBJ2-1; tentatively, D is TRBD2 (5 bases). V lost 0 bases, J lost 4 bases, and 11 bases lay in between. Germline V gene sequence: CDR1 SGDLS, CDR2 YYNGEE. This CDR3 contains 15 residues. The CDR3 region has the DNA TGTGCCAGCAGCGTAGACGGGAACAAGTACAATGAGCAGTTCTTC. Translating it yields CASSVDGNKYNEQFF.

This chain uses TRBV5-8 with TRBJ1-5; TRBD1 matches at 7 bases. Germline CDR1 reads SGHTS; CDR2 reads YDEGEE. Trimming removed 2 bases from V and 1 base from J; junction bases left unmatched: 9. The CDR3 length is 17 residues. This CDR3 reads CASSFTPTGQSNQPQHF. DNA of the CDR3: TGTGCCAGCAGCTTTACACCGACAGGGCAGAGCAATCAGCCCCAGCATTTT.

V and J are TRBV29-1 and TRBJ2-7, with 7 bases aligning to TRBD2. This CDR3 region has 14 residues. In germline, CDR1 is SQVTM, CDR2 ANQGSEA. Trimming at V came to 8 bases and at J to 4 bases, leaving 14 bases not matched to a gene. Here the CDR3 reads CSIGLGASGYEQYF. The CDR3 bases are TGCAGCATCGGCCTCGGTGCTAGCGGTTACGAGCAGTACTTC.

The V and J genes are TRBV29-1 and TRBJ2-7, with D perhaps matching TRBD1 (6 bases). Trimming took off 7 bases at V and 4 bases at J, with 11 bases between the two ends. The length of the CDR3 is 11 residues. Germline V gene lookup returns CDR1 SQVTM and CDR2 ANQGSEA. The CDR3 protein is CSAVRGYEQYF. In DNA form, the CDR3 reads TGCAGCGCAGTCAGGGGTTACGAGCAGTACTTC.

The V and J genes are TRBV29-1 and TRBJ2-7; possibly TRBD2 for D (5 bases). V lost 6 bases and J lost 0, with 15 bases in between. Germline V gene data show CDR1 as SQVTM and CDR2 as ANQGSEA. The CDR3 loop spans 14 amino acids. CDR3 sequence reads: CSVRSGGRSYEQYF. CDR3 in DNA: TGCAGCGTGAGATCAGGAGGCCGCTCCTACGAGCAGTACTTC.

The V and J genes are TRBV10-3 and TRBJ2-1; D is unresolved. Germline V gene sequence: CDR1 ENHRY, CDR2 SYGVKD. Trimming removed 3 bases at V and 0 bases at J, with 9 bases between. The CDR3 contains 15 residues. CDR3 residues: CAISDGVSSYNEQFF. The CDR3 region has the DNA TGTGCCATCAGTGATGGAGTGAGCTCCTACAATGAGCAGTTCTTC.

As DNA, the CDR3 is TGTGCCAGTAGTGGACACATGAACACTGAAGCTTTCTTT. It specifies CASSGHMNTEAFF. The gene calls are TRBV19 and TRBJ1-1; D perhaps matches TRBD1 (5 bases). The CDR3 extends over 13 amino acids. Trimming removed 5 bases from V and 0 bases from J, with 7 bases in between. Germline values: CDR1 LNHDA, CDR2 SQIVND (reference sequence). Combining the CDR3 with reference TRBV19 and TRBJ1-1 gives the whole variable domain DGGITQSPKYLFRKEGQNVTLSCEQNLNHDAMYWYRQDPGQGLRLIYYSQIVNDFQKGDIAEGYSVSREKKESFPLTVTSAQKNPTAFYLCASSGHMNTEAFFGQGTRLTVV.

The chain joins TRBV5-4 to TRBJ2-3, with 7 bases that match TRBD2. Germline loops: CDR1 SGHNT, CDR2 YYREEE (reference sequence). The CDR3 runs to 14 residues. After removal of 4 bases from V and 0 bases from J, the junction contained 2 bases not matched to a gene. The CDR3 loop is CASSRGGSTDTQYF. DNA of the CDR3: TGTGCCAGCAGCCGCGGGGGTAGCACAGATACGCAGTATTTT.

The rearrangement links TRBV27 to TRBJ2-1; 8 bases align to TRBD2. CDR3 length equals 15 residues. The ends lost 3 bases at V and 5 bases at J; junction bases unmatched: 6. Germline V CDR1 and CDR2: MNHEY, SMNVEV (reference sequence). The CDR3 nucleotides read TGTGCCAGCAGTTTGTTAGTAGCGGGGCACAATGAGCAGTTCTTC. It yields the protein CASSLLVAGHNEQFF.

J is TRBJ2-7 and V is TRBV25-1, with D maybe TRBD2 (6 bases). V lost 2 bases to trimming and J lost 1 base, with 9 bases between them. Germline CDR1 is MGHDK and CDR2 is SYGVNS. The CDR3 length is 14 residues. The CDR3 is CASSEGGASYEQYF. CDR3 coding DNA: TGTGCCAGCAGTGAAGGCGGGGCATCCTACGAGCAGTACTTC.

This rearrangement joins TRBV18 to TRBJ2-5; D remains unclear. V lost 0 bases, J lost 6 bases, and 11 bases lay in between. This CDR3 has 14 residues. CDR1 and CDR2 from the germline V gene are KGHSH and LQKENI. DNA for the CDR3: TGTGCCAGCTCACCACCGGATAGCTGGAAGACCCAGTACTTC. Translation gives CASSPPDSWKTQYF.

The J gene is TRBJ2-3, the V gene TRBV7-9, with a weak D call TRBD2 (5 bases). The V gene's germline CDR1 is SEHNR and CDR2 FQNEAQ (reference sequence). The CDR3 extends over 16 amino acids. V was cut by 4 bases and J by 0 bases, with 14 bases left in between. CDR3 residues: CASSSAIASSTDTQYF. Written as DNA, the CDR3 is TGTGCCAGCAGCTCAGCTATAGCGTCTAGCACAGATACGCAGTATTTT.

The CDR3 DNA sequence: TGTGCCTGGACGAGCGCCGGGGGCACTGAAGCTTTCTTT. Protein product: CAWTSAGGTEAFF. This chain connects TRBV30 to TRBJ1-1, with D perhaps TRBD1 (5 bases). CDR3 length: 13 amino acids. The V gene lost 4 bases and the J gene lost 4 bases, with 13 bases spanning the gap. Germline V gene sequence: CDR1 GTSNPN, CDR2 SVGIG (reference sequence).

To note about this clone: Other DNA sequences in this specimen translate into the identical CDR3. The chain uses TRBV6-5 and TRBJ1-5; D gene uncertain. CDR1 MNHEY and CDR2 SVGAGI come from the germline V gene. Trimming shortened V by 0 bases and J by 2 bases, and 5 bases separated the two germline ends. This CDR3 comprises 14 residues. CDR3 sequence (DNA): TGTGCCAGCAGTTACTCTCCGGGCAATCAGCCCCAGCATTTT. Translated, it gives CASSYSPGNQPQHF.

DNA of the CDR3: TGTGCCAGCAGCCTCGCCGGGACAGAAACCAATGAGCAGTTCTTC. Amino acid sequence: CASSLAGTETNEQFF. This chain joins TRBV28 and TRBJ2-1; 7 bases are shared with TRBD1. Germline V gene lookup returns CDR1 MDHEN and CDR2 SYDVKM. Trimming took 6 bases from V and 6 from J; bases not matched to a gene: 11. This CDR3 comprises 15 residues.